This T cell receptor beta chain was identified in a study of cytomegalovirus exposure and HLA in healthy donors. Whole-study results and caveats: The dataset shows that most TCR sequences were rare, while some public TCRs occurred in many donors. Specificity for CMV antigens was confirmed in vitro for three of the CMV-associated chains.

Sequencing was performed with immunoSEQ multiplex PCR; in TCRdb, only in-frame clones are kept and a portion is missing. This table holds 100,000 to 150,000 clones, roughly 90% found once. The germline V gene encodes CDR1 SGHAT and CDR2 FQNNGV. The V gene lost 2 bases and the J gene lost 0 bases, with 8 bases spanning the gap. This CDR3 region has 14 residues. As concerns this clone: Its antigen remains unidentified.

The clonotype originates from a woman aged 18-29 years in good health and CMV-seronegative. V is TRBV11-2 and J is TRBJ2-7; D perhaps matches TRBD2 (6 bases). Material for sequencing was PBMCs. The CDR3 nucleotides read TGTGCCAGCAGCTTACGTAGCGGCTCCTACGAGCAGTACTTC. It yields the protein CASSLRSGSYEQYF.